This TCR beta chain was found in a study of Ad26.COV2.S vaccination and SARS-CoV-2 variants. Study context: Donor allocation was to the COV1001 Ad26.COV2.S trial arm.

As to this clone: The antigen remains unidentified.

TCRdb's table, derived via immunoSEQ multiplex PCR, lists solely in-frame clones and lacks some. Among 300,000 to 400,000 clones listed, over 75% were seen once. Treatment meaning: about 20 received Ad26.COV2.S at low or high dose, single or two shots; five or six received placebo; per-sample allocation not given. On day 63 after the first injection, vaccine and placebo recipients gave samples. General study results and limits: The breadth of spike-specific CD8+ and CD4+ T cell responses after vaccination was reportedly substantial.

The CDR3 spans 15 residues. CDR1 SQVTM and CDR2 ANQGSEA come from the germline V gene. Trimming shortened V by 7 bases and J by 1 base, and 19 bases separated the two germline ends. The rearrangement joins TRBV29-1 to TRBJ1-2; maybe TRBD1 (5 bases). The sequence came from a person aged 18-65 years who received the Ad26.COV2.S COVID-19 vaccine or a placebo. The specimen was peripheral blood, collected in a trial of Ad26.COV2.S vaccine versus placebo. This CDR3 reads CSAFPGEEDNYGYTF. The CDR3 nucleotides are TGCAGCGCCTTCCCGGGGGAGGAGGATAACTATGGCTACACCTTC.